This passage covers 14 T cell receptor beta chains from one sample sequenced in a study of identical twins (dated by TCRdb to between 2015 and 2016). The library was built by means of 5' RACE. The listed sequencing device is Illumina HiSeq 2000. TCRdb reanalyzed the raw reads on its own, using fastp at Q25 for trimming and MiXCR for clone calling, and kept in-frame beta chains. Merged by CDR3 protein, the rows form single entries marked with the most common genes and DNA. The sample includes around 1.7 million distinct CDR3 sequences, with around 29% observed a single time. The ten largest clones add up to approximately 0.29% of the sample. Sequencing used cord blood. The receptors were sampled from a newborn girl in good health.

The chain has TRBV7-6 and TRBJ1-4, with 7 positions matching TRBD1. From germline, CDR1 is SGHVS and CDR2 FNYEAQ. Losses at the gene ends were 2 bases for V and 5 bases for J; bases not matched to a gene: 8. CDR3 size: 16 residues. CDR3 amino acids: CASSLTGRGGNEKLFF. The CDR3, as DNA: TGTGCCAGCAGCTTAACGGGTAGAGGGGGCAATGAAAAACTGTTTTTT.

The V call is TRBV7-2, the J call TRBJ2-5; 14 bases are shared with TRBD2. The J call may be mistaken, given a closer DNA end match to TRBJ2-7. Germline V gene sequence: CDR1 SGHTA, CDR2 FQGNSA. The CDR3 has 15 amino acids. The CDR3 nucleotides read TGTGCCAGCAGCTTGGGACTAGCGGGAGCTGACGAGCAGTACTTC. Encoded protein: CASSLGLAGADEQYF.

V usage is TRBV20-1 and J usage is TRBJ1-5, with D maybe TRBD1 (5 bases). Germline V CDR1 and CDR2: DFQATT, SNEGSKA (reference sequence). CDR3 size: 15 residues. The ends were cut back, 5 bases at V and 1 base at J, with 15 bases in the middle. For the CDR3, the DNA is TGCAGTGCTTCCGGGGGGGTAGAAAGCAATCAGCCCCAGCATTTT. Translating it yields CSASGGVESNQPQHF.

The rearrangement links TRBV5-1 to TRBJ2-5; the D is unclear. The CDR3 is made up of 15 amino acids. The V end lost 5 bases, the J end lost 4 bases, and 18 bases lay between the germline ends. Looked up from germline, CDR1 is SGHRS and CDR2 is YFSETQ. DNA for the CDR3: TGCGCCAGCAGGGTCGACTGGTACATGCGAGAGACCCAGTACTTC. Protein product: CASRVDWYMRETQYF.

The CDR3 nucleotides are TGTGCCAGCAGCGTAGAGCCCTTGGGTCCCCACACAGATACGCAGTATTTT. It translates to CASSVEPLGPHTDTQYF. This rearrangement joins TRBV9 to TRBJ2-3; no clear D gene. Per the germline V gene, CDR1 is SGDLS and CDR2 is YYNGEE. Trimming stripped 0 bases from V and 2 bases from J, with 16 bases between. The CDR3 length is 17 residues.

This clonotype was seen repeatedly, ten times or more. The chain is built from TRBV28 and TRBJ2-7; D is possibly TRBD2 (6 bases). Looked up from germline, CDR1 is MDHEN and CDR2 is SYDVKM. The CDR3 loop spans 14 amino acids. V gave up 3 bases and J gave up 4 bases, with 13 bases separating them. As DNA, the CDR3 is TGTGCCAGCAGTTTGTCCTGGAGGGGATACGAGCAGTACTTC. The encoded protein is CASSLSWRGYEQYF.

V is TRBV12-3 or TRBV12-4 and J is TRBJ2-3; 9 bases are a match to TRBD1. The junction had 8 bases not matched to a gene; V was cut back by 6 bases and J by 4 bases. The CDR3 covers 15 residues. CDR3 coding DNA: TGTGCCAGCAGACGAACAGGGGGCTGGGCAGATACGCAGTATTTT. Protein product: CASRRTGGWADTQYF.

The chain couples TRBV6-5 to TRBJ2-6; TRBD1 might be the D (6 bases). The V and J ends lost 1 base and 2 bases respectively, with 12 bases between them. Germline V CDR1 and CDR2: MNHEY, SVGAGI. This CDR3 has 17 amino acids. This CDR3 is CASSYFLGGTGANVLTF. The CDR3 region has the DNA TGTGCCAGCAGTTACTTCCTAGGGGGAACTGGGGCCAACGTCCTGACTTTC.

The J gene is TRBJ2-3, the V gene TRBV6-6; D might be TRBD1 or TRBD2, each matching 6 bases. The length of the CDR3 is 15 residues. The germline V gene encodes CDR1 MNHNY and CDR2 SVGAGI (reference sequence). The germline V and J ends were trimmed by 7 bases and 2 bases, with 16 bases remaining between them. CDR3 sequence reads: CASNGGQRVTDTQYF. In nucleotides, the CDR3 is TGTGCCAGCAATGGGGGGCAGAGGGTCACAGATACGCAGTATTTT.

The CDR3: CASRGPLATNEQFF. For the CDR3, the DNA is TGTGCCAGTCGGGGACCCCTAGCAACCAATGAGCAGTTCTTC. This chain connects TRBV27 to TRBJ2-1, with D perhaps TRBD1 or TRBD2 (5 bases each). The CDR3 covers 14 residues. Germline V gene data show CDR1 as MNHEY and CDR2 as SMNVEV (reference sequence). Trimming took 9 bases from V and 6 from J, leaving 18 bases between them.

The rearrangement joins TRBV30 to TRBJ2-3; TRBD2 matches 8 bases. The germline gives CDR1 GTSNPN, CDR2 SVGIG (reference sequence). V trimming: 4 bases; J trimming: 0 bases; junction bases outside the gene matches: 6. CDR3 length equals 15 residues. The CDR3 sequence: CAWTRGGTSTDTQYF. For the CDR3, the DNA is TGTGCCTGGACTCGGGGGGGGACTAGCACAGATACGCAGTATTTT.

This clonotype was picked up a small number of times. The chain carries TRBV6-6 and TRBJ2-3; 8 positions match TRBD1. CDR3 size: 16 residues. The germline CDR1 and CDR2 sequences are MNHNY and SVGAGI (reference sequence). Trimming removed 2 bases from V and 4 bases from J; junction bases left unmatched: 8. In DNA, the CDR3 is TGTGCCAGCAGTTACGGCAGGGGGCGCGGTTCAGATACGCAGTATTTT. Translated: CASSYGRGRGSDTQYF.

This clonotype appeared a few times. The chain is built from TRBV12-3 or TRBV12-4 and TRBJ2-1; 14 nucleotides match TRBD2. There are 17 residues in the CDR3. V gave up 3 bases and J gave up 9 bases; unmatched junction bases: 10. As DNA, the CDR3 is TGTGCCAGCAGTTTCCCGCTGACTAGCGGGGGGGGGAGTGAGCAGTTCTTC. Protein product: CASSFPLTSGGGSEQFF.

On this clonotype: A much more abundant neighbour one base away suggests this may be a read error. The chain links TRBV29-1 to TRBJ2-1; D perhaps matches TRBD2 (6 bases). CDR3 size: 14 residues. From germline, CDR1 is SQVTM and CDR2 ANQGSEA. Trimming pared 2 bases from V and 13 bases from J, leaving 21 bases between. CDR3 loop: CSVESGNSGETQFF. In nucleotides, the CDR3 is TGCAGCGTTGAATCCGGGAACTCGGGAGAGACCCAGTTCTTC.